This TCR beta chain was found in a study of Ad26.COV2.S vaccination and SARS-CoV-2 variants. General study findings and limits: It was vaccine recipients, not placebo recipients, who had the higher spike-specific TCR breadth. Following vaccination, spike-specific CD8+ and CD4+ T cell responses reportedly exhibited substantial breadth.

Germline V gene lookup returns CDR1 LNHDA and CDR2 SQIVND (reference sequence). V trimming: 6 bases; J trimming: 5 bases; junction bases outside the gene matches: 17. This CDR3 spans 17 amino acids. Specified treatment: about 20 received Ad26.COV2.S at low or high dose, single or two shots; a few received placebo; per-sample allocation not given. Material that was analyzed had been drawn on day 63 after the first vaccine or placebo injection. The table came from immunoSEQ multiplex PCR; TCRdb's copy has only in-frame clones and leaves some out. The sample shows about 400,000 clones, roughly 90% of them seen only once. Concerning this clone: What it recognizes is unknown.

The gene calls are TRBV19 and TRBJ1-2, with 8 nucleotides matching TRBD1. The specimen was peripheral blood, collected in a trial of Ad26.COV2.S vaccine versus placebo. The receptor was isolated from a person aged 18-60 years who received the Ad26.COV2.S COVID-19 vaccine or a placebo. The CDR3 region has the DNA TGTGCCAGTAGGCCGGGACAGGCAATCTCTCTGGGGTATGGCTACACCTTC. Its protein product is CASRPGQAISLGYGYTF.